These 25 T cell receptor beta chains were sequenced from one sample in a study of shared clonotypes between healthy human individuals. Some clones are missing from TCRdb's copy, which holds only in-frame ones; the method was immunoSEQ multiplex PCR. Among about 2 million clones listed, approximately 94% were seen once. CD45RO negativity and positive selection for CCR7 defined naive CD8 cells, a population that excluded terminally differentiated effector memory CD45RA+ cells. Sequences were obtained from naive CD8+ T cells sorted from blood. The receptors were sampled from a man younger than 30 in good health.

This clone is a singleton in its sample. The rearrangement uses TRBV9 and TRBJ2-1, with TRBD2 matching 10 bases. The CDR3 length is 15 residues. V was clipped by 6 bases and J by 9 bases; unmatched bases: 12. Germline V lookup: CDR1 SGDLS, CDR2 YYNGEE. The DNA for the CDR3 is TGTGCCAGCAATTCGGGAAGCGGGGGGGCCGGTGAGCAGTTCTTC. Protein: CASNSGSGGAGEQFF.

The chain joins TRBV16 to TRBJ2-3; tentatively, D is TRBD1 (5 bases). The CDR3 is 13 amino acids. CDR1 KGHSY and CDR2 FQNENV come from the germline V gene. The V end was cut by 5 bases, the J end by 5 bases, with 11 bases between. The CDR3 region is CASSDQGEDTQYF. CDR3 in DNA: TGTGCCAGCAGCGACCAAGGGGAAGATACGCAGTATTTT.

The rearrangement links TRBV7-9 to TRBJ2-1, with D perhaps matching TRBD2 (6 bases). The CDR3 totals 12 residues. The germline CDR1 and CDR2 sequences are SEHNR and FQNEAQ (reference sequence). V was shortened by 5 bases and J by 9 bases, with 11 bases between the two germline ends. CDR3 nucleotide sequence: TGTGCCAGCAGCCCTATGGGGGGTGAGCAGTTCTTC. Encoded protein: CASSPMGGEQFF.

The chain carries TRBV6-5 and TRBJ2-7; 11 positions match TRBD2. This CDR3 contains 15 residues. Germline values: CDR1 MNHEY, CDR2 SVGAGI. J gave up 1 base and V 6 bases, and 5 bases lay outside the gene matches. CDR3 DNA sequence: TGTGCCAGCAGCTGGGGACTAGCGGAATCCTACGAGCAGTACTTC. Translating gives CASSWGLAESYEQYF.

The CDR3 DNA is TGCGCCAGCAGCCACCCACAGGGGGCGCCTCAAGATACGCAGTATTTT. Protein product: CASSHPQGAPQDTQYF. This sequence joins TRBV4-1 and TRBJ2-3, with 9 positions matching TRBD1. V was clipped by 3 bases and J by 5 bases; unmatched bases: 9. Germline CDR1 is MGHRA and CDR2 is YSYEKL. This CDR3 is built from 16 residues.

This rearrangement joins TRBV11-1 to TRBJ2-7; TRBD1 aligns across 9 bases. The V and J ends lost 8 bases and 4 bases, in that order; junction bases with no gene match: 6. This CDR3 spans 13 amino acids. CDR1 is SGHAT and CDR2 is FQDESV in the germline V gene (reference sequence). Here the CDR3 DNA reads TGTGCCAGCGGACAGGGGATTGGTTACGAGCAGTACTTC. Amino acids: CASGQGIGYEQYF. Using reference TRBV11-1 and TRBJ2-7 for the parts outside the CDR3, the full variable domain is EAEVAQSPRYKITEKSQAVAFWCDPISGHATLYWYRQILGQGPELLVQFQDESVVDDSQLPKDRFSAERLKGVDSTLKIQPAELGDSAMYLCASGQGIGYEQYFGPGTRLTVT.

This rearrangement joins TRBV6-6 to TRBJ2-3; D gene ambiguous. The CDR3 is made up of 14 amino acids. The V gene lost 6 bases and the J gene lost 2 bases, with 12 bases spanning the gap. Germline V gives CDR1 MNHNY, CDR2 SVGAGI (reference sequence). CDR3 coding DNA: TGTGCCAGCAGCCCCAAATATAACACAGATACGCAGTATTTT. Its protein is CASSPKYNTDTQYF.

The chain employs TRBV5-6 and TRBJ2-3; TRBD2 matches 10 bases. The J segment lost 2 bases and the V segment lost 0 bases, leaving 6 bases of the junction unmatched. The germline gives CDR1 SGHDT, CDR2 YYEEEE. This CDR3 is built from 17 residues. The CDR3 here is CASSLEERGGTTDTQYF. CDR3 DNA sequence: TGTGCCAGCAGCTTGGAGGAGCGGGGGGGAACCACAGATACGCAGTATTTT.

CDR3 sequence: CASNEGHTYEQYF. In DNA, the CDR3 is TGTGCCAGCAACGAAGGCCACACCTACGAGCAGTACTTC. The chain combines TRBV2 with TRBJ2-7; D is undetermined. This CDR3 spans 13 amino acids. Trimming stripped 7 bases from V and 2 bases from J, with 12 bases between. Germline V gene sequence: CDR1 SNHLY, CDR2 FYNNEI.

This clone has just one count. This sequence joins TRBV5-6 and TRBJ2-4; D is perhaps TRBD1 (5 bases). CDR1 is SGHDT, CDR2 YYEEEE, per germline. With 5 bases removed from V and 3 bases from J, the gap between germline ends came to 12 bases. CDR3 length: 14 amino acids. This CDR3 is CASRPGFGKNIQYF. CDR3 sequence (DNA): TGTGCCAGCAGACCAGGGTTTGGCAAAAACATTCAGTACTTC.

V and J are TRBV5-1 and TRBJ1-1, with a tentative D call TRBD1 (5 bases). CDR1 is SGHRS and CDR2 is YFSETQ in the germline V gene. Trimming took 3 bases from V and 5 from J, leaving 14 bases between them. This CDR3 region has 14 residues. Written as DNA, the CDR3 is TGCGCCAGCAGCTGGCCAGGGCGCGAGACTGAAGCTTTCTTT. Residues: CASSWPGRETEAFF. Full variable domain (rest looked up from reference TRBV5-1 and TRBJ1-1): KAGVTQTPRYLIKTRGQQVTLSCSPISGHRSVSWYQQTPGQGLQFLFEYFSETQRNKGNFPGRFSGRQFSNSRSEMNVSTLELGDSALYLCASSWPGRETEAFFGQGTRLTVV.

The chain links TRBV7-9 to TRBJ1-2; a possible D gene is TRBD1 (6 bases). Looked up from germline, CDR1 is SEHNR and CDR2 is FQNEAQ (reference sequence). CDR3 length: 14 amino acids. V shed 5 bases and J shed 0 bases, with 10 bases lying between them. CDR3 loop: CASSLTGSNYGYTF. The CDR3 DNA reads as TGTGCCAGCAGCCTTACAGGGTCTAACTATGGCTACACCTTC.

The gene calls are TRBV30 and TRBJ2-7; no clear D gene. The CDR3 is made up of 12 amino acids. Deletions cut 3 bases from V and 5 bases from J, with 11 bases between. The germline V gene has CDR1 GTSNPN and CDR2 SVGIG (reference sequence). As DNA, the CDR3 is TGTGCCTGGAGCCCGTACCTTCACGAGCAGTACTTC. As protein: CAWSPYLHEQYF.

This clone was counted a few times. V usage is TRBV5-1 and J usage is TRBJ2-7; 7 bases line up with TRBD1. V gave up 3 bases and J gave up 5 bases; unmatched junction bases: 8. The CDR3 totals 14 residues. The V gene's germline CDR1 is SGHRS and CDR2 YFSETQ. The CDR3 region has the DNA TGCGCCAGCAGCTACCTGGACAGGACCGACGAGCAGTACTTC. It yields the protein CASSYLDRTDEQYF.

The chain uses TRBV6-4 and TRBJ2-3, with D possibly being TRBD1 (5 bases). The germline V and J ends were trimmed by 4 bases and 5 bases, with 10 bases remaining between them. Germline V CDR1 and CDR2: MRHNA, SNTAGT. The CDR3 covers 13 residues. CDR3 DNA: TGTGCCAGCAGTGCGGTGGGGCAAGATACGCAGTATTTT. Protein sequence: CASSAVGQDTQYF.

The chain recombines TRBV28 with TRBJ2-7, with D perhaps TRBD1 or TRBD2 (5 bases each). This CDR3 is 14 amino acids long. The germline CDR1 and CDR2 sequences are MDHEN and SYDVKM. V gave up 8 bases and J gave up 1 base, with 15 bases separating them. The CDR3 sequence is CASSPMGESYEQYF. CDR3 nucleotides: TGTGCCAGCTCCCCTATGGGGGAATCCTACGAGCAGTACTTC.

This rearrangement joins TRBV27 to TRBJ1-5, with D maybe TRBD1 (5 bases). The CDR3 runs to 15 residues. V was pared by 10 bases and J by 6 bases, with 22 bases between. Germline V lookup: CDR1 MNHEY, CDR2 SMNVEV (reference sequence). The CDR3 sequence is CAIMGGAGTAQPQHF. CDR3 bases: TGTGCCATCATGGGAGGGGCGGGAACTGCTCAGCCCCAGCATTTT.

The V gene is TRBV7-8, the J gene TRBJ2-7; D gene uncertain. Per germline, CDR1 SGHVS and CDR2 FQNEAQ. The germline V and J ends were trimmed by 0 bases and 0 bases, with 12 bases remaining between them. The CDR3 is 16 amino acids. CDR3 sequence (DNA): TGTGCCAGCAGCTTAGCGATTGGTTCAGTCTCCTACGAGCAGTACTTC. Protein product: CASSLAIGSVSYEQYF. The full variable domain, rest sourced from reference TRBV7-8 and TRBJ2-7, is GAGVSQSPRYKVAKRGQDVALRCDPISGHVSLFWYQQALGQGPEFLTYFQNEAQLDKSGLPSDRFFAERPEGSVSTLKIQRTQQEDSAVYLCASSLAIGSVSYEQYFGPGTRLTVT.

This clone was recorded only once. The junction departs from the called germline gene at one end, perhaps through a read error. The chain has TRBV7-7 and TRBJ2-3; 8 nucleotides line up with TRBD2. Germline V gene sequence: CDR1 SSHAT, CDR2 FNYEAQ (reference sequence). The CDR3 has 16 amino acids. The CDR3 spells CASSPAAGGEADTQYF. CDR3 in DNA: TGTGCTAGCAGCCCGGCGGCGGGAGGCGAGGCAGATACGCAGTATTTT.

The V and J genes are TRBV4-1 and TRBJ2-6; D is undetermined. CDR1 and CDR2 from the germline V gene are MGHRA and YSYEKL. V was clipped by 1 base and J by 4 bases, with 11 bases between them. This CDR3 has 16 residues. The CDR3: CASSQVSLDGANVLTF. The CDR3 DNA reads TGCGCCAGCAGCCAAGTCTCCTTGGACGGGGCCAACGTCCTGACTTTC.

This clone was counted once. This chain links TRBV11-2 with TRBJ1-2; 7 bases are shared with TRBD1. This CDR3 is 13 amino acids long. Germline CDR1 and CDR2: SGHAT and FQNNGV. The trim removed 2 bases at V and 7 bases at J, leaving 4 bases unmatched. The CDR3 protein is CASSLTGEFGYTF. CDR3 in DNA: TGTGCCAGCAGCTTAACAGGGGAATTTGGCTACACCTTC.

This chain links TRBV9 with TRBJ1-2; no clear D. The CDR3 has 13 residues. The germline V gene encodes CDR1 SGDLS and CDR2 YYNGEE. Trimming pared 3 bases from V and 4 bases from J, leaving 10 bases between. CDR3 sequence reads: CASSAGSSYGYTF. The CDR3, as DNA: TGTGCCAGCAGCGCCGGCAGCAGCTATGGCTACACCTTC.

This chain's CDR3 is CASSESLGTSGTTQYF. The CDR3 DNA reads as TGTGCCAGCAGTGAGTCCCTCGGGACTAGCGGGACGACCCAGTACTTC. The chain carries TRBV2 and TRBJ2-5; 13 nucleotides align to TRBD2. V trimming: 3 bases; J trimming: 7 bases; junction bases outside the gene matches: 8. In germline, CDR1 is SNHLY, CDR2 FYNNEI. CDR3 size: 16 residues.

V usage is TRBV9 and J usage is TRBJ1-4; 10 bases are shared with TRBD1. Germline V lookup: CDR1 SGDLS, CDR2 YYNGEE. V lost 0 bases to trimming and J lost 5 bases; unmatched junction nucleotides: 4. The CDR3 loop spans 16 amino acids. In DNA, the CDR3 is TGTGCCAGCAGCGTAGCTACGGGACAGGGGAATGAAAAACTGTTTTTT. Translation: CASSVATGQGNEKLFF.

The V gene is TRBV10-3, the J gene TRBJ2-2; 8 bases map to TRBD2. The CDR3 runs to 16 residues. The trim removed 3 bases at V and 5 bases at J, leaving 8 bases unmatched. The V gene's germline CDR1 is ENHRY and CDR2 SYGVKD. CDR3 nucleotides: TGTGCCATCAGTGACCACCGGGGGGGCTATACCGGGGAGCTGTTTTTT. It codes for CAISDHRGGYTGELFF.